This TCR beta chain was sequenced during a study of beta chain features in type 1 diabetes. As every portion of the isolated RNA was reverse transcribed, the sequencing read expressed TCRB transcripts. Only in-frame clones appear in the TCRdb table, and some are missing; sequencing was by immunoSEQ multiplex PCR. The sample has 350,000 to 400,000 clones; less than 15% are singletons. This clone was seen only a few times. The V and J ends lost 3 bases and 7 bases, in that order; junction bases with no gene match: 9. The CDR3 contains 14 residues. The germline V gene encodes CDR1 SGHRS and CDR2 YFSETQ. Sequencing input: naive CD4+ T cells from blood. The clonotype originates from a woman aged 18-30 years in good health. The chain carries TRBV5-1 and TRBJ2-5, with TRBD1 matching over 7 bases. CDR3 sequence (DNA): TGCGCCAGCAGCTCCGGAATCGAGGGGGCGACCCAGTACTTC. Its translation: CASSSGIEGATQYF.